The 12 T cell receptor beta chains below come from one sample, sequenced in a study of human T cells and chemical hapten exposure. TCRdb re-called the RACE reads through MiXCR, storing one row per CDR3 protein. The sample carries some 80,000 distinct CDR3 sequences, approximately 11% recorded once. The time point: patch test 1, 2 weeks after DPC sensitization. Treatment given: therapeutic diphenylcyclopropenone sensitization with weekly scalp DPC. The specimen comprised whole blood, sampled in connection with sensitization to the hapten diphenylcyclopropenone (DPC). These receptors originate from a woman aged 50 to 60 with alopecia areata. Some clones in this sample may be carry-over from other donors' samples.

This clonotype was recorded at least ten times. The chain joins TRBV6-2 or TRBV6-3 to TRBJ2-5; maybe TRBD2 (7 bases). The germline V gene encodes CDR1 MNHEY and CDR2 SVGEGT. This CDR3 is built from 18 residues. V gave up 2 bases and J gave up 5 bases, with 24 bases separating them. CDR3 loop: CASSYNVNGGAELETQYF. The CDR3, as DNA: TGTGCCAGCAGTTACAACGTGAATGGGGGGGCCGAATTGGAGACCCAGTACTTC.

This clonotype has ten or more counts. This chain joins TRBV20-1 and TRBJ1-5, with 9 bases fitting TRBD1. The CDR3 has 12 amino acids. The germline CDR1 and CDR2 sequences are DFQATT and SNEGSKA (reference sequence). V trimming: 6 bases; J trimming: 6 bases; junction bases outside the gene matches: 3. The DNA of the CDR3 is TGCAGTGCCACAGGGGGCTCTCAGCCCCAGCATTTT. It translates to CSATGGSQPQHF.

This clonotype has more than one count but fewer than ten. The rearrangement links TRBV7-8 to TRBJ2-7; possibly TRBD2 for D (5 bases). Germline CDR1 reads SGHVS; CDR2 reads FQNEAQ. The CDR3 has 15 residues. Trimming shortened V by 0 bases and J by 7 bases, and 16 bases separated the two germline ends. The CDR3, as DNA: TGTGCCAGCAGCTTAGCGCGGACTCCTTCGGGGGAGCAGTACTTC. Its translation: CASSLARTPSGEQYF.

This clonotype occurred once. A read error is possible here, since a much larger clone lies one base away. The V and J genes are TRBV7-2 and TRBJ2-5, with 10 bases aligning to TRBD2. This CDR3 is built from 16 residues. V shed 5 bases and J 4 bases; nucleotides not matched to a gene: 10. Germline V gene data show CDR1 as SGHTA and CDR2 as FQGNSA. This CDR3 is CASSPARLAGAETQYF. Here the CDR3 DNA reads TGTGCCAGCAGCCCCGCGAGGCTAGCGGGAGCAGAGACCCAGTACTTC.

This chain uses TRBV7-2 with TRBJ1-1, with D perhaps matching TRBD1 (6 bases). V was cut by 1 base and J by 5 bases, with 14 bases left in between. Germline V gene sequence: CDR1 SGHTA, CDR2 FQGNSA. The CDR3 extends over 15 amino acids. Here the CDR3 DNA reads TGTGCCAGCAGCTTAGTTCCGGGGGCACGAACTGAAGCTTTCTTT. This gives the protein CASSLVPGARTEAFF.

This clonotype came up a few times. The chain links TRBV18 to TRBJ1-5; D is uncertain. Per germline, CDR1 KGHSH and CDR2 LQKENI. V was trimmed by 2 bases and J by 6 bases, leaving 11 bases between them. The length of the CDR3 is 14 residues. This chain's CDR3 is CASSPTTAGQPQHF. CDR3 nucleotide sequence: TGTGCCAGCTCACCAACGACGGCAGGTCAGCCCCAGCATTTT.

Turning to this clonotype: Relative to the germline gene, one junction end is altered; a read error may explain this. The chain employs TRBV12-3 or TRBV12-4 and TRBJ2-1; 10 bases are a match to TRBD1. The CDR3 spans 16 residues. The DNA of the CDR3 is TGTGCCAGCAGTTTAGCTGGGACAGGGGTTTACAGTGAGCAGTTCTTC. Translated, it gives CASSLAGTGVYSEQFF.

The chain's CDR3 is CASSVVSNGGNSPLHF. The CDR3 coding sequence is TGTGCCAGCAGCGTAGTTTCGAATGGAGGAAATTCACCCCTCCACTTT. The chain combines TRBV9 with TRBJ1-6; unclear D gene. CDR1 and CDR2 (germline): SGDLS, YYNGEE. The CDR3 covers 16 residues. The germline V and J ends were trimmed by 0 bases and 7 bases, with 14 bases remaining between them. Complete variable domain (other parts from reference TRBV9 and TRBJ1-6): DSGVTQTPKHLITATGQRVTLRCSPRSGDLSVYWYQQSLDQGLQFLIQYYNGEERAKGNILERFSAQQFPDLHSELNLSSLELGDSALYFCASSVVSNGGNSPLHFGNGTRLTVT.

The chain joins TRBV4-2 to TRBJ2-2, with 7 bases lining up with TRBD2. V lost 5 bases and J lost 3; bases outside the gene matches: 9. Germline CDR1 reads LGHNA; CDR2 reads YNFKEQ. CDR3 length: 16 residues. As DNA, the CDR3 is TGTGCCAGCAGCACGACCGGGACTACGGACACCGGGGAGCTGTTTTTT. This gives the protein CASSTTGTTDTGELFF.

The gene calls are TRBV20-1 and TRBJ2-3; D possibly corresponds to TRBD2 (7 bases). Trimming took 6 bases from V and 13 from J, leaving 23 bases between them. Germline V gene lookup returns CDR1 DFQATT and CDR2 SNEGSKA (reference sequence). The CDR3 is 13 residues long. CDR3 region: CSATSGGPVRKYF. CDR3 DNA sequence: TGCAGTGCCACCTCCGGGGGGCCGGTCCGCAAGTATTTT.

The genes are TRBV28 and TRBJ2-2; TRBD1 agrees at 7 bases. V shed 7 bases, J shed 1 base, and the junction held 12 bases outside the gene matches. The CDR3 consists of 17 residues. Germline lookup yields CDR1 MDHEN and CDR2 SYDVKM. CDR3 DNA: TGTGCCAGCATCCTTACCGGGACAGCTATGAACACCGGGGAGCTGTTTTTT. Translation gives CASILTGTAMNTGELFF.

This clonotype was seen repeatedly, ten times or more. The CDR3 region has the DNA TGCGCCAGCAGCCAGGGCTTGAGGCAGCCCCAGCATTTT. This codes for CASSQGLRQPQHF. The V call is TRBV4-3, the J call TRBJ1-5, with D unresolved. Germline CDR1 is LGHNA and CDR2 is YSLEER. This CDR3 is 13 amino acids long. Trimming cost V 3 bases and J 7 bases, with 10 bases left between them.